This T cell receptor (beta chain) was found in a study of blood T cell repertoires in COVID-19. Assay: immunoSEQ multiplex PCR; the TCRdb copy retains only in-frame clones and omits some. Counted here are about 210,000 clones, over 75% occurring once; the ten biggest clones make up about 4.8%. Trimming removed 3 bases at V and 11 bases at J, with 15 bases between. Germline lookup yields CDR1 SGDLS and CDR2 YYNGEE. The CDR3 length is 14 residues. This clone was counted a single time. V is TRBV9 and J is TRBJ1-6, with D possibly TRBD1 on 6 matching bases. What was sequenced was peripheral blood. The receptor's source is a woman aged 40 to 50 with acute or convalescent COVID-19. CDR3 region: CASSGTGHPPPLHF. In DNA form, the CDR3 reads TGTGCCAGCAGCGGGACGGGACACCCCCCACCCCTCCACTTT.